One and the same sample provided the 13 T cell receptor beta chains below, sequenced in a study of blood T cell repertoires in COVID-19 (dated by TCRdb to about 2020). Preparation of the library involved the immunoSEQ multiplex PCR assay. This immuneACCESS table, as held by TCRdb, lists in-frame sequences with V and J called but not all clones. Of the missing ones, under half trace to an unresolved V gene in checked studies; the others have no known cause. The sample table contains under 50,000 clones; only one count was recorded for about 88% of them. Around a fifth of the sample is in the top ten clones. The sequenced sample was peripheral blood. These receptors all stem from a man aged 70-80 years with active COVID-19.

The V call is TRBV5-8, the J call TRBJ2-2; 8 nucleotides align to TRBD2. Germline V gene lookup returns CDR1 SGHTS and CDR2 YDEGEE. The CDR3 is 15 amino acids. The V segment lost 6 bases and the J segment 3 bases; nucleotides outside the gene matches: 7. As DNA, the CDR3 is TGTGCCAGCAACCGCGGGGGGCTTTACACCGGGGAGCTGTTTTTT. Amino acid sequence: CASNRGGLYTGELFF.

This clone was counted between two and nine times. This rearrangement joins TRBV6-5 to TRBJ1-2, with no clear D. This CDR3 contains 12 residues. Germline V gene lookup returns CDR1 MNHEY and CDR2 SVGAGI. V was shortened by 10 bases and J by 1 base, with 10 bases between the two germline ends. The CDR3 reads CATRQVNYGYTF. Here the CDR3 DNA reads TGTGCCACCCGTCAGGTTAACTATGGCTACACCTTC.

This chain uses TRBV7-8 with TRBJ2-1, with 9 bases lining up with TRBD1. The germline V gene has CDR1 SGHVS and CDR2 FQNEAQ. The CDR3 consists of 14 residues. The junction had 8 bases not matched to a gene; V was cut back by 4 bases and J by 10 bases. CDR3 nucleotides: TGTGCCAGCAGCTCTTTTGGGACAGGGTGGGAGCAGTTCTTC. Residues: CASSSFGTGWEQFF.

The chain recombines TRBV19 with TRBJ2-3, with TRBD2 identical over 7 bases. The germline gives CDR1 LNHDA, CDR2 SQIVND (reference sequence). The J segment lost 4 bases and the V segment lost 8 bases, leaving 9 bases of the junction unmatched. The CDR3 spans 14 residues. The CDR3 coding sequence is TGTGCCAGTGAGAGGGCGGGAGCTTCAGATACGCAGTATTTT. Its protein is CASERAGASDTQYF.

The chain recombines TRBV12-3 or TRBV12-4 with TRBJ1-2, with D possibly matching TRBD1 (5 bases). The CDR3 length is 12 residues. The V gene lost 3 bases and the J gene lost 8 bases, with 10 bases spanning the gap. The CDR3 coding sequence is TGTGCCAGCAGTTTGCAGGGTCGGGGCTACACCTTC. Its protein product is CASSLQGRGYTF.

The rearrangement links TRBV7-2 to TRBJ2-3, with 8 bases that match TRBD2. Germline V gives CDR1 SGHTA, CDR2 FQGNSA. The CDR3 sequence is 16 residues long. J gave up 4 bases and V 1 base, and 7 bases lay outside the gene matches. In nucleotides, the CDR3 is TGTGCCAGCAGCTTAGTCCCCTTACTAGCGGCAGATACGCAGTATTTT. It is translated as CASSLVPLLAADTQYF.

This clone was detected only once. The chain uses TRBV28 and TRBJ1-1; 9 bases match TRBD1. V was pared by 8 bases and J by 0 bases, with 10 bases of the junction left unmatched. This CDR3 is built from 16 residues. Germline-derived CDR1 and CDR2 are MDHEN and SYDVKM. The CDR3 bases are TGTGCCAGCGCGCCCCACAGGGGGCGCATGAACACTGAAGCTTTCTTT. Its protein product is CASAPHRGRMNTEAFF.

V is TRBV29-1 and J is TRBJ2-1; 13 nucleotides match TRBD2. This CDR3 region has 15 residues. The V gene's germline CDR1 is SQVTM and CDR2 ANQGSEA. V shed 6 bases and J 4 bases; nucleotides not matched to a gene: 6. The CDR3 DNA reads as TGCAGCGTCCGAGGACTAGCGGGGGTTTACAATGAGCAGTTCTTC. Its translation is CSVRGLAGVYNEQFF.

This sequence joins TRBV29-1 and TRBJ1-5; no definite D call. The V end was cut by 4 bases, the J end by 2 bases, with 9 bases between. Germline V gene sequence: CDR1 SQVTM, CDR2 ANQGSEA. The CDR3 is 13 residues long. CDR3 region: CSVVEGGNQPQHF. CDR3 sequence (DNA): TGCAGCGTTGTCGAGGGCGGCAATCAGCCCCAGCATTTT.

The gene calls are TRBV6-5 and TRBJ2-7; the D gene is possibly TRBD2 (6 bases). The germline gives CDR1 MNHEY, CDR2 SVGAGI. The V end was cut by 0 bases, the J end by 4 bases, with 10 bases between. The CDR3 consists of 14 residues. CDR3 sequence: CASSYSGGNYEQYF. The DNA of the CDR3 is TGTGCCAGCAGTTACTCCGGGGGAAATTACGAGCAGTACTTC.

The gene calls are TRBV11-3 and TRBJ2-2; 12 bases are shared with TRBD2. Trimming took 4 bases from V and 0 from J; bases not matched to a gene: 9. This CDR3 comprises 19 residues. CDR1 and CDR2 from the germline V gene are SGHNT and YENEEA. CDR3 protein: CASSSTSGRWGTNTGELFF. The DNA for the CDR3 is TGTGCCAGCAGCTCAACTAGCGGGAGGTGGGGTACGAACACCGGGGAGCTGTTTTTT.

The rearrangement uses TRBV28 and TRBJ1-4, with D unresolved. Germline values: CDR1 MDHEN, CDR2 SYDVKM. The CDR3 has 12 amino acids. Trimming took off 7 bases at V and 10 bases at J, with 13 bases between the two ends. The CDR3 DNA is TGTGCCAGCACCACTTCTCGGGGAAAACTGTTTTTT. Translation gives CASTTSRGKLFF. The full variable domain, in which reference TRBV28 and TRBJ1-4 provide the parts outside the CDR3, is DVKVTQSSRYLVKRTGEKVFLECVQDMDHENMFWYRQDPGLGLRLIYFSYDVKMKEKGDIPEGYSVSREKKERFSLILESASTNQTSMYLCASTTSRGKLFFGSGTQLSVL.

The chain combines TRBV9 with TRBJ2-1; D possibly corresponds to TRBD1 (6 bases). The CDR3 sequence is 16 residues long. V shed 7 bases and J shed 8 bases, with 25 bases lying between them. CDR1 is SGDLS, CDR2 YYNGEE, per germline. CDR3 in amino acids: CASSPQGYRVVDEQFF. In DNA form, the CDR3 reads TGTGCCAGCTCACCCCAAGGATACAGGGTCGTCGATGAGCAGTTCTTC.